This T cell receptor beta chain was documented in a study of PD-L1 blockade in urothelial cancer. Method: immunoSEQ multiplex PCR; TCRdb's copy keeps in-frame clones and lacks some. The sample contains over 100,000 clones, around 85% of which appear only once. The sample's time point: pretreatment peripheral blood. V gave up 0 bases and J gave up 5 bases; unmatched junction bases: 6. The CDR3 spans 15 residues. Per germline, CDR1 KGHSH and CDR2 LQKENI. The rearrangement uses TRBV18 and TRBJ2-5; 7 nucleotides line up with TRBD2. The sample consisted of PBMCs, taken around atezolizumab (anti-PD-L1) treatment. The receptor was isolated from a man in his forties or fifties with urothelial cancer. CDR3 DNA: TGTGCCAGCTCACCACCGGCGGGAGAGGCGGAGACCCAGTACTTC. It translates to CASSPPAGEAETQYF.